This T cell receptor beta chain comes out of a study of early T cells in non-severe SARS-CoV-2 infection. The overall study: Sequencing was performed on bulk RNA from unsorted whole blood, leaving chains unpaired.

The TCR library protocol attached unique molecular identifiers to the individual cDNA molecules. From the 5' RACE reads, TCRdb called clonotypes with MiXCR, one entry per CDR3 protein. This sample has 60,000 to 75,000 distinct CDR3 sequences; 9.5% to 12% occur once, and the top ten carry roughly 6%. Study-level points and caveats: Anti-spike CD8 specificities were favored by VDJdb matching, whose results missed private and CD4 specificities.

Germline values: CDR1 SGHTA, CDR2 FQGNSA. The CDR3 contains 16 residues. V gave up 5 bases and J gave up 2 bases, with 16 bases separating them. This clonotype was counted between two and nine times. Its antigen is not identified. J is TRBJ2-1 and V is TRBV7-2, with unresolved D. Sequences were derived from whole blood, sampled at baseline. This TCR was recovered from an adult who was a healthcare worker with PCR-confirmed SARS-CoV-2 infection or an uninfected control (not recorded which). CDR3 protein: CASSEVRVRPYNEQFF. Here the CDR3 DNA reads TGTGCCAGCAGCGAGGTTAGAGTCAGACCCTACAATGAGCAGTTCTTC.